The clone carrying this T cell receptor beta chain occurred a few times. Antigen specificity is unknown. The entry originates in a study of response to subunit inactivated influenza vaccine. General observations from the study: Researchers suggested that each seasonal influenza vaccination recruits few new T cells.

TCRdb recomputed calls from the RT-PCR reads with MiXCR, one row per CDR3 protein. Of around 850,000 distinct CDR3 sequences in the sample, 18% were seen once. Trimming cost V 4 bases and J 8 bases, with 18 bases left between them. Germline V gives CDR1 WNHNN, CDR2 SYGVQD (reference sequence). This CDR3 spans 15 amino acids. This receptor was identified in a man between 50 and 59 years old who received an inactivated influenza vaccine. Specimen: PBMCs from blood, collected about 5 days after vaccination. The rearrangement uses TRBV10-1 and TRBJ2-1; D possibly corresponds to TRBD2 (6 bases). CDR3 loop: CASSGGFSPGDEQFF. The CDR3 DNA reads TGCGCCAGCAGTGGAGGGTTCTCCCCGGGGGATGAGCAGTTCTTC.